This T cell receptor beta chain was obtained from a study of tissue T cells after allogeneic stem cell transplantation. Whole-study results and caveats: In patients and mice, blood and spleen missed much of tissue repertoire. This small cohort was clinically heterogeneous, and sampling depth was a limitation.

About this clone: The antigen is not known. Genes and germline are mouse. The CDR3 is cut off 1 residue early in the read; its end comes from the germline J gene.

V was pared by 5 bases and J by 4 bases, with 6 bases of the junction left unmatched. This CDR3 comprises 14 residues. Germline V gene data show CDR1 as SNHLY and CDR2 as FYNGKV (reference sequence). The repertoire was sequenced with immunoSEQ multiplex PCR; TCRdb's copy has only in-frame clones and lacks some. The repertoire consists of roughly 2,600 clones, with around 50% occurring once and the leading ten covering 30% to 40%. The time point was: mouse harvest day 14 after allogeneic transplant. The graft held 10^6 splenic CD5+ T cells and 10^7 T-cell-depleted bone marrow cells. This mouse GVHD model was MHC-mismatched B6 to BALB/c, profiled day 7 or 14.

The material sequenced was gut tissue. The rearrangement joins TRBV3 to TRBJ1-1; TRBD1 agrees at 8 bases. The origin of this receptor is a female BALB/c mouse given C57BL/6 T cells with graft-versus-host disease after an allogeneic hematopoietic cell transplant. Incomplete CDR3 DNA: TGTGCCAGCAGCAAGCAGGGGGCTGGCACAGAAGTCTTC. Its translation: CASSKQGAGTEVF. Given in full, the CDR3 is CASSKQGAGTEVFF.